The 5 T cell receptor beta chains in this list originate from one sample, sequenced in a study of long-term antiretroviral therapy in people with HIV. Run at survey level, the immunoSEQ assay was version v3.0. The table came from immunoSEQ multiplex PCR; TCRdb's copy has only in-frame clones and leaves some out. The sample comprises 45,000 to 50,000 clones, around 80% of which are singletons, and roughly 3% rests with the top ten. The sequenced sample was unsorted PBMCs, obtained 0.8 years after starting antiretroviral therapy. The origin of the receptors is a woman aged 18-29 years with HIV.

The chain has TRBV10-2 and TRBJ2-3; a possible D gene is TRBD2 (5 bases). The CDR3 is made up of 17 amino acids. Trimming stripped 4 bases from V and 2 bases from J, with 19 bases between. The V gene's germline CDR1 is WSHSY and CDR2 SAAADI. For the CDR3, the DNA is TGCGCCAGCAGTGTAGTCCGAGGGAGCGATCACACAGATACGCAGTATTTT. Translating gives CASSVVRGSDHTDTQYF.

The chain carries TRBV7-2 and TRBJ1-2; 7 nucleotides line up with TRBD1. The CDR3 is 14 amino acids. The germline gives CDR1 SGHTA, CDR2 FQGNSA. V was pared by 6 bases and J by 9 bases, with 13 bases of the junction left unmatched. CDR3 in DNA: TGTGCCAGCAGTCCAGGGGGTTCTCGTAATAGCTACACCTTC. Its translation is CASSPGGSRNSYTF.

This chain uses TRBV5-4 with TRBJ2-1, with a tentative D call TRBD2 (5 bases). This CDR3 has 16 amino acids. V shed 0 bases and J shed 2 bases, with 12 bases lying between them. Germline loops: CDR1 SGHNT, CDR2 YYREEE (reference sequence). In DNA, the CDR3 is TGTGCCAGCAGCTTGGGTGGGAGTGGTACCTACAATGAGCAGTTCTTC. It translates to CASSLGGSGTYNEQFF.

This chain links TRBV5-6 with TRBJ1-5; D uncertain. Trimming stripped 1 base from V and 0 bases from J, with 8 bases between. This CDR3 region has 15 residues. Germline V gives CDR1 SGHDT, CDR2 YYEEEE. In nucleotides, the CDR3 is TGTGCCAGCAGCTTGAACAGTTATAGCAATCAGCCCCAGCATTTT. Translation: CASSLNSYSNQPQHF. The variable domain in full, completed from reference TRBV5-6 and TRBJ1-5, reads DAGVTQSPTHLIKTRGQQVTLRCSPKSGHDTVSWYQQALGQGPQFIFQYYEEEERQRGNFPDRFSGHQFPNYSSELNVNALLLGDSALYLCASSLNSYSNQPQHFGDGTRLSIL.

J is TRBJ2-7 and V is TRBV14, with 15 bases lining up with TRBD2. CDR1 is SGHDN and CDR2 is FVKESK in the germline V gene. The CDR3 has 18 amino acids. After removal of 0 bases from V and 5 bases from J, the junction contained 8 bases not matched to a gene. Here the CDR3 DNA reads TGTGCCAGCAGCCAAGATTTTCGGACTAGCGGGAGGGGTAACGAGCAGTACTTC. It codes for CASSQDFRTSGRGNEQYF.